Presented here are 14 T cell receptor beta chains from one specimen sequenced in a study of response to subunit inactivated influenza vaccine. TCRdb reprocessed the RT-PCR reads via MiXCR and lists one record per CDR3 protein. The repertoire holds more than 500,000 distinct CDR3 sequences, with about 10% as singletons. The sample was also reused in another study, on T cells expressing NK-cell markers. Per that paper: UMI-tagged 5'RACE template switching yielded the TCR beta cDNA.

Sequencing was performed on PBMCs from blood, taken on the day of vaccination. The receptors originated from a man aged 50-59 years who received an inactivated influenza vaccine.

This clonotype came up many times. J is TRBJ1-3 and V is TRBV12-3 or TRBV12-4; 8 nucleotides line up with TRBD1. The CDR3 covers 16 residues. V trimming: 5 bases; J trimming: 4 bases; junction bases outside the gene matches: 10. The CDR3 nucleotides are TGTGCCAGCAGTGGCGGACAGGGACTGAGCGGAAACACCATATATTTT. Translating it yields CASSGGQGLSGNTIYF.

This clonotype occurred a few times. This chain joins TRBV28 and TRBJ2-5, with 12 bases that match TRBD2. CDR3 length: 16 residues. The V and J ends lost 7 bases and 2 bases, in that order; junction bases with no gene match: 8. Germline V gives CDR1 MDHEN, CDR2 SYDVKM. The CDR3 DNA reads TGTGCCAGCAACCTAGCGGGAGGGCCAGGGCAAGAGACCCAGTACTTC. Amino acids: CASNLAGGPGQETQYF.

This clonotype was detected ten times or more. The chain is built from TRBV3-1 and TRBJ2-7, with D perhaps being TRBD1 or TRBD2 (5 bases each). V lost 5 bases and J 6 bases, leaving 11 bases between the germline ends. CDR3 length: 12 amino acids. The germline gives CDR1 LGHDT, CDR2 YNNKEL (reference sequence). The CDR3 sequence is CASSFGTPEQYF. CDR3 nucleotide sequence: TGTGCCAGCAGCTTCGGGACGCCCGAGCAGTACTTC.

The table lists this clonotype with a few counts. The CDR3 sequence: CASSNHALDRALNEQFF. In nucleotides, the CDR3 is TGTGCCAGCAGCAACCACGCGTTGGACAGGGCATTGAATGAGCAGTTCTTC. The chain employs TRBV21-1 and TRBJ2-1; the DNA was not compared with TRBD1, the D call given in the table. TRBV21-1 is described as a pseudogene. The CDR3 totals 17 residues.

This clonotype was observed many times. The chain's CDR3 is CASSQGYGSYGYTF. CDR3 nucleotide sequence: TGTGCCAGCAGCCAAGGATACGGGAGCTATGGCTACACCTTC. V gene TRBV4-2 combines with J gene TRBJ1-2; D is unclear. Looked up from germline, CDR1 is LGHNA and CDR2 is YNFKEQ. This CDR3 comprises 14 residues. The V end was cut by 1 base, the J end by 4 bases, with 10 bases between.

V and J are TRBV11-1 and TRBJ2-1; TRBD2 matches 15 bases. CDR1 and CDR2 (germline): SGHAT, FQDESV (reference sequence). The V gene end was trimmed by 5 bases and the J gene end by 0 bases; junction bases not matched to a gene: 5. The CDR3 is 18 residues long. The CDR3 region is CASSPGTSGGFSYNEQFF. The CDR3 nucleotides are TGTGCCAGCAGCCCAGGGACTAGCGGGGGGTTCTCCTACAATGAGCAGTTCTTC.

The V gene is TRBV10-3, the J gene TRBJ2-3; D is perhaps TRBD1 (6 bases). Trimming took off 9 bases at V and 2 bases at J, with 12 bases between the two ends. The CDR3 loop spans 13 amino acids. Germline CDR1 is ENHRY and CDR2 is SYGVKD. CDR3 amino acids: CAIRTENTDTQYF. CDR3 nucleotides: TGTGCCATTAGGACAGAAAACACAGATACGCAGTATTTT.

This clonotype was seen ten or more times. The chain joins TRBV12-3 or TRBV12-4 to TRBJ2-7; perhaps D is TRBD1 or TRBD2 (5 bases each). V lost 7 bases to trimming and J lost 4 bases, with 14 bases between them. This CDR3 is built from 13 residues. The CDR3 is CASTPMGVYEQYF. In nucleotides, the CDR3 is TGTGCCAGCACCCCCATGGGGGTTTACGAGCAGTACTTC.

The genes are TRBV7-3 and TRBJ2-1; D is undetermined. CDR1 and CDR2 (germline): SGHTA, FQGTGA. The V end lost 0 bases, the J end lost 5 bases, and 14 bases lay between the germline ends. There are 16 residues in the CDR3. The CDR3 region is CASSLTFFTTNNEQFF. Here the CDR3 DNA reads TGTGCCAGCAGCTTAACCTTTTTTACTACCAACAATGAGCAGTTCTTC.

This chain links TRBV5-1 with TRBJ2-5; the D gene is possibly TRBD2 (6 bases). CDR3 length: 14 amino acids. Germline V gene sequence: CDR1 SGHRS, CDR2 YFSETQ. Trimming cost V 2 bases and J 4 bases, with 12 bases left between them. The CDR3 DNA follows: TGCGCCAGCAGCTTCATCGGGGGAGGAGAGACCCAGTACTTC. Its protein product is CASSFIGGGETQYF.

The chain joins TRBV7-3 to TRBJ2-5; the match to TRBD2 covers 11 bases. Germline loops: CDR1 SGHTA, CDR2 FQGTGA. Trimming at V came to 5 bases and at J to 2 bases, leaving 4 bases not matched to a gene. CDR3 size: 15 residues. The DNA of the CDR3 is TGTGCCAGCAGCCAGACTAGCGGGACGCAAGAGACCCAGTACTTC. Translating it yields CASSQTSGTQETQYF.

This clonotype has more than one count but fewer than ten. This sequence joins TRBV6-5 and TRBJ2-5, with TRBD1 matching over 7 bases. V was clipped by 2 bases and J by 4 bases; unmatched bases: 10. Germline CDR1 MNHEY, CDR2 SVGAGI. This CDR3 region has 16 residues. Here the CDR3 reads CASSYVGQRFRETQYF. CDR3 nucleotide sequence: TGTGCCAGCAGTTACGTGGGACAGAGGTTCCGAGAGACCCAGTACTTC.

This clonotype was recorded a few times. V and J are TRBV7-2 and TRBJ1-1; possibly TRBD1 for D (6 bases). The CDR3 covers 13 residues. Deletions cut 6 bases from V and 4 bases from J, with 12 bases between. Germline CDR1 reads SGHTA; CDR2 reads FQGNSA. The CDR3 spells CASSRQGITEAFF. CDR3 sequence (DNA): TGTGCCAGCAGTCGTCAGGGGATCACTGAAGCTTTCTTT.

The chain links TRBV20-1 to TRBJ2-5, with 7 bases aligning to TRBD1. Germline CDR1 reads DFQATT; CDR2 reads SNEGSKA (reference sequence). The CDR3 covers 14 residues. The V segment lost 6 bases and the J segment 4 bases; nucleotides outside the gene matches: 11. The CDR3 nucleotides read TGCAGTGCAACGACAGGGTTCCGAGGAGAGACCCAGTACTTC. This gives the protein CSATTGFRGETQYF.